This T cell receptor (beta chain) came from a study of metastatic and nonmetastatic thyroid tumors. Across the whole study: Repertoire comparison spanned blood and tumor or nodule tissue of malignant and benign thyroid patients.

Details on this clone: Its antigen is unidentified. The same CDR3 also results from other DNA sequences found in this sample.

Every patient was untreated before thyroid surgery. In the original workflow: It was from CDR3 differences across clinicopathological groups that a distant-metastasis classifier for papillary thyroid cancer was built. TCRdb re-processed the PCR reads through MiXCR. TCRdb's processing, not the authors' own work, is the source of the V and J calls. The table shows approximately 60,000 clones, with 25% to 30% occurring only once. Germline CDR1 is SGHAT and CDR2 is FQNNGV. This CDR3 comprises 13 residues. V dropped 2 bases and J dropped 1 base, with 5 bases sitting between them. Study conclusions and caveats: It was reported that TCR beta diversity was significantly higher in malignant thyroid tumors than benign nodules, in blood and tumor.

The chain recombines TRBV11-2 with TRBJ1-1; no firm D call. The source material was blood. The receptor was isolated from a female donor with papillary thyroid cancer or a benign thyroid nodule (not recorded which). Some clones in this sample may be carry-over from other donors' samples. The CDR3 bases are TGTGCCAGCAGCTTAAAGCGGAACACTGAAGCTTTCTTT. Its translation is CASSLKRNTEAFF. Supplemented by reference TRBV11-2 and TRBJ1-1, the full variable domain reads EAGVAQSPRYKIIEKRQSVAFWCNPISGHATLYWYQQILGQGPKLLIQFQNNGVVDDSQLPKDRFSAERLKGVDSTLKIQPAKLEDSAVYLCASSLKRNTEAFFGQGTRLTVV.